This T cell receptor beta chain was identified during a study of Ad26.COV2.S vaccination and SARS-CoV-2 variants. Noted treatment: roughly 19 received Ad26.COV2.S at low or high dose, single or two shots; about 5 received placebo; per-sample allocation not given. Following the first vaccine or placebo injection, samples were taken on day 63. Here immunoSEQ multiplex PCR was the method, and the copy in TCRdb shows in-frame clones only, minus some. The sample has roughly 410,000 clones, about four fifths seen once. Regarding the study as a whole: Overall T cell responses may have been underestimated by the analyses of TCR breadth and depth.

Trimming left V 4 bases short and J 2 bases short, with 17 bases between. CDR3 length: 16 amino acids. Germline CDR1 reads SGHRS; CDR2 reads YFSETQ. Remarks on this clone: As yet, its antigen is unknown.

This clonotype was sampled from a person between 18 and 65 years old who received the Ad26.COV2.S COVID-19 vaccine or a placebo. The rearrangement links TRBV5-1 to TRBJ2-3, with unresolved D. The source material was peripheral blood, sampled in a trial of Ad26.COV2.S vaccine versus placebo. The chain's CDR3 is CASSRDVGRDTDTQYF. The DNA for the CDR3 is TGCGCCAGCAGCCGCGATGTGGGAAGGGACACAGATACGCAGTATTTT.